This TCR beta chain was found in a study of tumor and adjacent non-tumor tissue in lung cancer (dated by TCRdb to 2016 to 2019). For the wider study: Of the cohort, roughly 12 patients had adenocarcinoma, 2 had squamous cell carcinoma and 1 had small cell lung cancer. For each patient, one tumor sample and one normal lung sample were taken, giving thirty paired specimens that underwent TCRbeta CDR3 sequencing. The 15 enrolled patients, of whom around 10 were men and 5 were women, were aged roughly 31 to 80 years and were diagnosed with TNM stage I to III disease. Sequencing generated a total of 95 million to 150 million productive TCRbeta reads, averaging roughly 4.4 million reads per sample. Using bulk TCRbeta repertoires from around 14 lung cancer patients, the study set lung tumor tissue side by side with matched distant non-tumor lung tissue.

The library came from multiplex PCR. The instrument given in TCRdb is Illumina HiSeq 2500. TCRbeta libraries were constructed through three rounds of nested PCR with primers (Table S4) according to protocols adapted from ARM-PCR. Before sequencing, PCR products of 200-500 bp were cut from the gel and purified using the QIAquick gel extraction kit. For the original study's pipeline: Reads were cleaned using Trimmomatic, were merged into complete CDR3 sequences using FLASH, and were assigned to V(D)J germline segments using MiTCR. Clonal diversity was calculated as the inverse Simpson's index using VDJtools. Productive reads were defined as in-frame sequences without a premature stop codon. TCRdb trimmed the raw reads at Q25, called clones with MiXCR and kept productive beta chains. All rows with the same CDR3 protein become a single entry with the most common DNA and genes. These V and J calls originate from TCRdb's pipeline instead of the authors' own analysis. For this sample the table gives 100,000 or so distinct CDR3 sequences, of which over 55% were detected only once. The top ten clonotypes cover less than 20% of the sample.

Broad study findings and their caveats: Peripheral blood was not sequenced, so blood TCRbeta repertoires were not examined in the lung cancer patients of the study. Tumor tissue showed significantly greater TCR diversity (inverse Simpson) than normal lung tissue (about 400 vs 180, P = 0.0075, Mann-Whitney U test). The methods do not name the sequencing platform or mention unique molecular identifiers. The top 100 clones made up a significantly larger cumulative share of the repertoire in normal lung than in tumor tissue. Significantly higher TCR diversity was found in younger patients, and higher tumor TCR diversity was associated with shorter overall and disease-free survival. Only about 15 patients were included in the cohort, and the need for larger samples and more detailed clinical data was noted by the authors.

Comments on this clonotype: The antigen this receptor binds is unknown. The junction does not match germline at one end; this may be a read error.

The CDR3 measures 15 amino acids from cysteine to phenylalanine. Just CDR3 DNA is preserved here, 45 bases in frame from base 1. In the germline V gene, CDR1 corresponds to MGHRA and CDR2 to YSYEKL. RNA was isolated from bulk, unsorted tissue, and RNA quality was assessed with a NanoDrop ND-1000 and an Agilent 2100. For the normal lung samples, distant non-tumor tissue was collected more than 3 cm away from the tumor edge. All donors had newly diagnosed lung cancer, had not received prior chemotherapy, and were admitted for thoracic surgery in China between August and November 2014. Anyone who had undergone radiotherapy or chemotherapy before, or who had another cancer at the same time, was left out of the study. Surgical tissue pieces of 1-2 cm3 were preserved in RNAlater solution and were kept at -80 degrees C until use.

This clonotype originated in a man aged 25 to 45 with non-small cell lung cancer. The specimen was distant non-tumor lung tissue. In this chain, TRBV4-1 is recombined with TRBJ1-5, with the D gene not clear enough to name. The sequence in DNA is TGCGCCAGCAACCAAGAACCAGAAAGCAATCAGCCCCAGCATTTT. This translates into CASNQEPESNQPQHF.